These 25 T cell receptor beta chains came from one sample sequenced in a study of T cell repertoires in cytomegalovirus infection. TCRdb passed the reads through MiXCR, listing each CDR3 protein once. The table lists 800,000 to 950,000 distinct CDR3 sequences, around a third of them singletons. What these receptors recognize is not known. Sequenced material: cultured CD8+ T cells from PBMCs, taken from culture after CMV antigen stimulation. Receptor source: a human donor in good health (CMV status not recorded). Some clones in this sample may be carry-over from other donors' samples.

At least ten counts were recorded for this clonotype. This chain uses TRBV4-3 with TRBJ2-5; 8 bases align to TRBD2. V lost 10 bases to trimming and J lost 1 base; unmatched junction nucleotides: 11. Germline V gene data show CDR1 as LGHNA and CDR2 as YSLEER. This CDR3 contains 15 residues. Here the CDR3 reads CATSHSGAFQETQYF. The CDR3 DNA sequence: TGCGCCACCTCGCATAGCGGGGCCTTCCAAGAGACCCAGTACTTC.

This clonotype turned up a few times. The chain links TRBV10-3 to TRBJ1-1; unclear D gene. The V end was cut by 0 bases, the J end by 0 bases, with 8 bases between. Germline V gene sequence: CDR1 ENHRY, CDR2 SYGVKD. This CDR3 is built from 15 residues. The CDR3 spells CAISESAELNTEAFF. In DNA form, the CDR3 reads TGTGCCATCAGTGAGTCGGCGGAACTGAACACTGAAGCTTTCTTT.

J is TRBJ1-4 and V is TRBV4-3, with D tentatively TRBD1 (6 bases). The ends were cut back, 0 bases at V and 0 bases at J, with 14 bases in the middle. Germline CDR1 LGHNA, CDR2 YSLEER. This CDR3 is built from 18 residues. CDR3 amino acids: CASSQDFGGPATNEKLFF. For the CDR3, the DNA is TGCGCCAGCAGCCAAGATTTCGGGGGCCCCGCAACTAATGAAAAACTGTTTTTT.

This clonotype has ten or more counts. This sequence joins TRBV7-8 and TRBJ1-2, with 8 bases aligning to TRBD1. Germline lookup yields CDR1 SGHVS and CDR2 FQNEAQ. V lost 1 base, J lost 8 bases, and 3 bases stayed unmatched. The CDR3 length is 13 residues. The CDR3 spells CASSLGQGLGYTF. CDR3 bases: TGTGCCAGCAGCTTAGGACAGGGGCTCGGCTACACCTTC.

Comment on this clonotype: A clone one base away is much larger, so this may be a read error. The gene calls are TRBV28 and TRBJ1-1, with TRBD1 identical over 10 bases. CDR3 size: 15 residues. Per the germline V gene, CDR1 is MDHEN and CDR2 is SYDVKM. This chain's CDR3 is CACSLLRTGGGEAFF. Here the CDR3 DNA reads TGTGCCTGCAGTTTACTTCGGACAGGGGGGGGTGAAGCTTTCTTT.

This rearrangement joins TRBV6-5 to TRBJ1-2; a weak D match, TRBD1 (6 bases). Germline V gene lookup returns CDR1 MNHEY and CDR2 SVGAGI. The ends were cut back, 5 bases at V and 6 bases at J, with 13 bases in the middle. CDR3 length: 13 residues. The CDR3 DNA reads as TGTGCCAGCAGTCCGACTGGGGGCCATGGCTACACCTTC. Protein: CASSPTGGHGYTF.

The chain couples TRBV7-2 to TRBJ2-7; D remains unclear. The CDR3 consists of 12 residues. Germline CDR1 is SGHTA and CDR2 is FQGNSA. The V end was cut by 1 base, the J end by 6 bases, with 7 bases between. The CDR3 nucleotides read TGTGCCAGCAGCTTAGGAGAAAGCGAGCAGTACGTC. Its translation: CASSLGESEQYV.

This clonotype came up a few times. This chain links TRBV7-4 with TRBJ2-5; 10 bases agree with TRBD1. Germline values: CDR1 SGHVT, CDR2 SQSDAQ. V trimming: 5 bases; J trimming: 5 bases; junction bases outside the gene matches: 5. This CDR3 spans 14 amino acids. The CDR3 nucleotides read TGTGCCAGCAGCGGGACAGGGGAGGTGGAGACCCAGTACTTC. Its translation: CASSGTGEVETQYF.

This clonotype was picked up many times. This sequence joins TRBV7-2 and TRBJ1-3, with D unresolved. The CDR3 runs 15 residues. V lost 6 bases to trimming and J lost 0 bases, with 12 bases between them. Germline CDR1 reads SGHTA; CDR2 reads FQGNSA. CDR3 coding DNA: TGTGCCAGCAGACCCGGGCCCTACTCTGGAAACACCATATATTTT. Its translation: CASRPGPYSGNTIYF.

This clonotype has a handful of counts. This chain connects TRBV27 to TRBJ2-4; D may match TRBD1 or TRBD2 (5 bases each). The CDR3 runs 14 residues. V lost 6 bases and J lost 5, with 14 bases in between. CDR1 and CDR2 from the germline V gene are MNHEY and SMNVEV (reference sequence). The CDR3 loop is CASRTGGLENIQYF. CDR3 DNA sequence: TGTGCCAGCAGGACTGGGGGATTGGAAAACATTCAGTACTTC.

This clonotype appeared a few times. This sequence joins TRBV7-6 and TRBJ1-2, with 7 bases fitting TRBD1. The V and J ends lost 1 base and 3 bases, in that order; junction bases with no gene match: 5. This CDR3 is built from 15 residues. The V gene's germline CDR1 is SGHVS and CDR2 FNYEAQ. The CDR3 loop is CASSLVGTADYGYTF. The DNA for the CDR3 is TGTGCCAGCAGCTTAGTTGGGACAGCAGACTATGGCTACACCTTC. Full variable domain (remainder filled in from reference TRBV7-6 and TRBJ1-2): GAGVSQSPRYKVTKRGQDVALRCDPISGHVSLYWYRQALGQGPEFLTYFNYEAQQDKSGLPNDRFSAERPEGSISTLTIQRTEQRDSAMYRCASSLVGTADYGYTFGSGTRLTVV.

Of note for this clonotype: The junction differs from germline at one of its ends, possibly a read error. This chain uses TRBV7-2 with TRBJ1-6, with TRBD1 matching over 8 bases. The CDR3 runs to 17 residues. Looked up from germline, CDR1 is SGHTA and CDR2 is FQGNSA. Written as DNA, the CDR3 is TGTGTCAGCAGCTTGATATTTTGGGCAGGGGGCAGCTCACCCCTCCACTTT. Protein: CVSSLIFWAGGSSPLHF.

Only a few counts were recorded for this clonotype. V and J are TRBV4-2 and TRBJ1-1; D perhaps matches TRBD1 (5 bases). This CDR3 has 12 residues. The germline V gene encodes CDR1 LGHNA and CDR2 YNFKEQ. V gave up 1 base and J gave up 7 bases, with 7 bases separating them. The CDR3 coding sequence is TGTGCCAGCAGCCAAGCGGGGGGTGAAGCTTTCTTT. The encoded protein is CASSQAGGEAFF.

A few counts support this clonotype. The genes are TRBV7-6 and TRBJ2-5; tentatively, D is TRBD1 (6 bases). The germline gives CDR1 SGHVS, CDR2 FNYEAQ. V was clipped by 4 bases and J by 4 bases, with 25 bases between them. The length of the CDR3 is 18 residues. For the CDR3, the DNA is TGTGCCAGCAGCTCCCTCCGGGACACGGTCAAAGACCCAGAGACCCAGTACTTC. This sequence encodes CASSSLRDTVKDPETQYF.

The V gene is TRBV3-1, the J gene TRBJ1-5; D is uncertain. The CDR3 runs 14 residues. V lost 0 bases to trimming and J lost 7 bases, with 10 bases between them. The V gene's germline CDR1 is LGHDT and CDR2 YNNKEL (reference sequence). As DNA, the CDR3 is TGTGCCAGCAGCCAAGATGTGGGGTACCAGCCCCAGCATTTT. Translating gives CASSQDVGYQPQHF.

This clonotype showed up many times. V and J are TRBV6-2 or TRBV6-3 and TRBJ1-5; perhaps TRBD1 as D (5 bases). This CDR3 spans 14 amino acids. Per the germline V gene, CDR1 is MNHEY and CDR2 is SVGEGT. V lost 8 bases and J 4 bases, leaving 15 bases between the germline ends. The CDR3 here is CASDTRGVNQPQHF. The CDR3 DNA sequence: TGTGCCAGCGACACCCGAGGGGTGAATCAGCCCCAGCATTTT.

This clonotype is a singleton in its sample. The chain carries TRBV20-1 and TRBJ2-1; D is perhaps TRBD2 (6 bases). The V and J ends lost 3 bases and 6 bases respectively, with 9 bases between them. CDR1 is DFQATT and CDR2 is SNEGSKA in the germline V gene (reference sequence). CDR3 length: 12 residues. CDR3 DNA: TGCAGTGCTAGTGGCGGGATCAATGAGCAGTTCTTC. This encodes CSASGGINEQFF.

This clonotype has a handful of counts. The chain links TRBV6-5 to TRBJ1-2, with 9 bases fitting TRBD1. CDR3 length equals 13 residues. Per the germline V gene, CDR1 is MNHEY and CDR2 is SVGAGI. With V trimmed by 5 bases and J by 8 bases, 6 bases remained unmatched. The CDR3 nucleotides read TGTGCCAGCAGTGTACAGGGGGCCTGGGGCTACACCTTC. Translating gives CASSVQGAWGYTF.

This clonotype was counted a single time. This chain joins TRBV5-6 and TRBJ2-1; no clear D. CDR1 and CDR2 from the germline V gene are SGHDT and YYEEEE. Trimming took 4 bases from V and 12 from J, leaving 11 bases between them. This CDR3 has 11 amino acids. DNA for the CDR3: TGTGCCAGCAGCGCGGTCAATACGCAGTTCTTC. As protein: CASSAVNTQFF.

The CDR3 protein is CSARTGYSNQPQHF. The CDR3 nucleotides are TGCAGTGCTCGGACGGGTTATAGCAATCAGCCCCAGCATTTT. The rearrangement uses TRBV20-1 and TRBJ1-5; D remains unclear. CDR3 length: 14 amino acids. CDR1 and CDR2 (germline): DFQATT, SNEGSKA (reference sequence). Trimming pared 5 bases from V and 0 bases from J, leaving 11 bases between.

This clonotype was counted once. This chain connects TRBV25-1 to TRBJ2-7, with D maybe TRBD1 (6 bases). V gave up 4 bases and J gave up 3 bases, with 10 bases separating them. The CDR3 spans 13 residues. The germline gives CDR1 MGHDK, CDR2 SYGVNS. The CDR3 region is CASSAPQGYEQYF. In nucleotides, the CDR3 is TGTGCCAGCAGTGCCCCACAGGGCTACGAGCAGTACTTC.

The rearrangement joins TRBV6-2 or TRBV6-3 to TRBJ2-1, with 10 bases aligning to TRBD2. Germline V gene sequence: CDR1 MNHEY, CDR2 SVGEGT. The V and J ends lost 6 bases and 7 bases, in that order; junction bases with no gene match: 6. This CDR3 is 14 amino acids long. The CDR3 reads CASSGTSVLNEQFF. As DNA, the CDR3 is TGTGCCAGCAGCGGGACTAGCGTACTGAATGAGCAGTTCTTC.

This clonotype was counted only a few times. The genes are TRBV6-1 and TRBJ2-6; 8 nucleotides line up with TRBD1. Trimming took 1 base from V and 5 from J; bases not matched to a gene: 4. In germline, CDR1 is MNHNS, CDR2 SASEGT. The CDR3 has 16 residues. For the CDR3, the DNA is TGTGCCAGCAGTGAAGGCAGGGGGCGGTGGGCCAACGTCCTGACTTTC. It encodes CASSEGRGRWANVLTF.

This clonotype was seen a few times. The chain uses TRBV7-6 and TRBJ2-7, with D possibly being TRBD2 (6 bases). V lost 8 bases and J lost 7, with 12 bases in between. CDR1 is SGHVS, CDR2 FNYEAQ, per germline. The CDR3 is 11 residues long. The CDR3 reads CASGPGGEQYF. CDR3 nucleotide sequence: TGTGCCAGCGGGCCCGGGGGTGAGCAGTACTTC.

This clonotype showed up just a few times. V gene TRBV7-9 combines with J gene TRBJ1-5, with D possibly TRBD1 on 6 matching bases. Germline V CDR1 and CDR2: SEHNR, FQNEAQ (reference sequence). V was cut by 5 bases and J by 3 bases, with 14 bases left in between. The CDR3 totals 15 residues. The DNA for the CDR3 is TGTGCCAGCAGCATCGGACAGAGACACAATCAGCCCCAGCATTTT. It codes for CASSIGQRHNQPQHF.